The present entry profiles one T cell receptor beta chain with its context. Its antigen is as yet unknown. This sample is part of a study of cytomegalovirus exposure and HLA in healthy donors. Overall study findings and caveats: Cytomegalovirus-associated TCR beta chains were listed, numbering some 180. Immune exposure information available was restricted to CMV serostatus. Across donors, most TCRs were seen rarely, yet some public ones were widespread.

PCR employed 60 Vbeta and 13 Jbeta primers. The method was immunoSEQ multiplex PCR; TCRdb's version includes in-frame clones alone and lacks a portion of them. The repertoire holds under 150,000 clones, with 75% to 80% as singletons. The CDR3 covers 12 residues. Per the germline V gene, CDR1 is SGHTA and CDR2 is FQGNSA. Trimming took off 3 bases at V and 5 bases at J, with 7 bases between the two ends. The TCR was taken from a middle-aged woman in good health and CMV-seropositive. This chain uses TRBV7-2 with TRBJ2-5; D not resolved. Sequenced sample: PBMCs. CDR3 in amino acids: CASSFSGETQYF. CDR3 in DNA: TGTGCCAGCAGCTTCTCCGGGGAGACCCAGTACTTC.